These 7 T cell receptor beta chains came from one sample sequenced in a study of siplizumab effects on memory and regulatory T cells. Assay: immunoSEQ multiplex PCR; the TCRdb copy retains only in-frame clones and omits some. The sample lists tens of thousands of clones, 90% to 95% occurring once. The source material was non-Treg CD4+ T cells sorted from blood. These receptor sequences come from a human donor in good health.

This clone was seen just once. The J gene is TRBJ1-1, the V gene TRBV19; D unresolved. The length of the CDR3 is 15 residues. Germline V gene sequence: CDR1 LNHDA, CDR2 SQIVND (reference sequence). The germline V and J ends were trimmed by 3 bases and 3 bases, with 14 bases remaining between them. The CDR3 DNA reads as TGTGCCAGTAGTATCAGGCCGAGGGTGGACACTGAAGCTTTCTTT. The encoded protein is CASSIRPRVDTEAFF.

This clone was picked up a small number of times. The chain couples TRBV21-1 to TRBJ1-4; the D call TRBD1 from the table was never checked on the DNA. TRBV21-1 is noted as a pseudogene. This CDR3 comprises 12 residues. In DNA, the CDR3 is TGTGCCAGCAGCAAAGGGGGCAGTAGACTCAACTTT. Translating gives CASSKGGSRLNF.

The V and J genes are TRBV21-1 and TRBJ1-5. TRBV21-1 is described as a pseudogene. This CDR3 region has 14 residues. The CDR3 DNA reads TGTGCCACGCTGCGGGACCAAGGCAAGCAGCCCCAGCATTTT. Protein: CATLRDQGKQPQHF.

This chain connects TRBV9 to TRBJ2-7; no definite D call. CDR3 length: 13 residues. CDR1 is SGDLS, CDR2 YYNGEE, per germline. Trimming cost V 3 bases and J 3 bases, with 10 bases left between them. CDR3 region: CASSEGPDYEQYF. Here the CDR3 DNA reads TGTGCCAGCAGCGAGGGTCCCGACTACGAGCAGTACTTC.

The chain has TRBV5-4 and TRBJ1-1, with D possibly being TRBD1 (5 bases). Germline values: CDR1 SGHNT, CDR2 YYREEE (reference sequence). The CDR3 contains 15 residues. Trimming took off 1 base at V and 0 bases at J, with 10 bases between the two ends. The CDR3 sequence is CASSLRQTMNTEAFF. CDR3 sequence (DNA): TGTGCCAGCAGCTTGCGACAGACCATGAACACTGAAGCTTTCTTT.

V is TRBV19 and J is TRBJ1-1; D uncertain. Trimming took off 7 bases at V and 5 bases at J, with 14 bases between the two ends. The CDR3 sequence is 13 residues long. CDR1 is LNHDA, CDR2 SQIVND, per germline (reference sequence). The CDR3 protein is CASNEEGRTEAFF. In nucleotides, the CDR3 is TGTGCCAGTAACGAGGAGGGTAGGACTGAAGCTTTCTTT.

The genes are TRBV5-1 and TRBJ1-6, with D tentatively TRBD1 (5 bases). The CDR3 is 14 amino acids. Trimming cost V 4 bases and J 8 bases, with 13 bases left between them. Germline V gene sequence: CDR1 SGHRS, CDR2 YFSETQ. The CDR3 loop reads CASSREGNHSPLHF. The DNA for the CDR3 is TGCGCCAGCAGCCGGGAGGGGAACCATTCACCCCTCCACTTT.